Below are 10 T cell receptor beta chains sequenced from a single sample in a study of T cell responses to AZD1222 COVID-19 vaccine. Sequencing was performed with immunoSEQ multiplex PCR; in TCRdb, only in-frame clones are kept and a portion is missing. The data hold around 97,000 clones, with over 80% observed a single time. The source material was peripheral blood, sampled on day 0 of AZD1222 vaccination. The source of these receptors is an adult in good health.

V is TRBV7-9 and J is TRBJ2-3; D not certain. This CDR3 region has 15 residues. Germline values: CDR1 SEHNR, CDR2 FQNEAQ (reference sequence). The V end was cut by 5 bases, the J end by 5 bases, with 17 bases between. CDR3 DNA: TGTGCCAGCAGCCCGATCGACCAGCTGGAAGATACGCAGTATTTT. Translation: CASSPIDQLEDTQYF. The whole variable domain, filled in from reference TRBV7-9 and TRBJ2-3, reads DTGVSQNPRHKITKRGQNVTFRCDPISEHNRLYWYRQTLGQGPEFLTYFQNEAQLEKSRLLSDRFSAERPKGSFSTLEIQRTEQGDSAMYLCASSPIDQLEDTQYFGPGTRLTVL.

The rearrangement joins TRBV5-1 to TRBJ1-2, with 9 bases identical to TRBD1. Germline CDR1 SGHRS, CDR2 YFSETQ. The CDR3 is 15 residues long. With 2 bases clipped from V and 7 bases from J, the junction kept 9 bases outside the gene matches. This CDR3 is CASSLEAGTGFGYTF. The DNA of the CDR3 is TGCGCCAGCAGCTTAGAAGCCGGGACAGGGTTTGGCTACACCTTC.

This chain joins TRBV13 and TRBJ1-3; a weak D match, TRBD1 (5 bases). The CDR3 spans 16 residues. V gave up 4 bases and J gave up 4 bases, with 17 bases separating them. Germline V gene lookup returns CDR1 PRHDT and CDR2 FYEKMQ (reference sequence). The CDR3 loop is CASSWGGLSGGNTIYF. The CDR3 DNA is TGTGCCAGCAGCTGGGGGGGACTTTCGGGAGGAAACACCATATATTTT.

A note on this clone: One end of the junction is discordant with germline, which a read error may explain. V and J are TRBV7-2 and TRBJ2-1; 13 bases line up with TRBD2. Per the germline V gene, CDR1 is SGHTA and CDR2 is FQGNSA. The CDR3 runs to 12 residues. CDR3 coding DNA: TGTGCCAGCAGCCTTACTAGCGGGAGGGCGGTCTTC. Translated: CASSLTSGRAVF.

The V gene is TRBV27, the J gene TRBJ1-2, with 8 bases that match TRBD1. Losses at the gene ends were 3 bases for V and 3 bases for J; bases not matched to a gene: 3. The CDR3 totals 14 residues. Per the germline V gene, CDR1 is MNHEY and CDR2 is SMNVEV (reference sequence). This CDR3 reads CASSLYRGDYGYTF. In DNA, the CDR3 is TGTGCCAGCAGTTTGTACAGGGGGGACTATGGCTACACCTTC.

The table lists this clone with a count of one. The CDR3 sequence: CASSRLADGTDTQYF. As DNA, the CDR3 is TGTGCCAGCAGCCGACTAGCGGATGGGACAGATACGCAGTATTTT. The chain employs TRBV14 and TRBJ2-3; TRBD2 agrees at 9 bases. The V gene end was trimmed by 4 bases and the J gene end by 3 bases; junction bases not matched to a gene: 5. Germline CDR1 and CDR2: SGHDN and FVKESK. The CDR3 consists of 15 residues.

The chain is built from TRBV4-2 and TRBJ2-2, with 12 bases matching TRBD2. The CDR3 has 17 residues. The junction had 8 bases not matched to a gene; V was cut back by 4 bases and J by 5 bases. CDR1 LGHNA and CDR2 YNFKEQ come from the germline V gene. CDR3 DNA: TGTGCCAGCAGCCCAAGTTCGACTAGCGGGGGTACCGGGGAGCTGTTTTTT. Translated: CASSPSSTSGGTGELFF.

This sequence joins TRBV6-6 and TRBJ2-7; TRBD2 is a possible D gene (6 bases). Germline V gene sequence: CDR1 MNHNY, CDR2 SVGAGI (reference sequence). The germline V and J ends were trimmed by 5 bases and 1 base, with 24 bases remaining between them. The CDR3 totals 18 residues. CDR3 nucleotides: TGTGCCAGCAGTCCGCAGAGCGGACTGGGGGGTGATTCCTACGAGCAGTACTTC. This encodes CASSPQSGLGGDSYEQYF.

The chain combines TRBV28 with TRBJ2-3; TRBD1 might be the D (6 bases). The germline V and J ends were trimmed by 4 bases and 11 bases, with 19 bases remaining between them. CDR3 size: 14 residues. CDR1 and CDR2 (germline): MDHEN, SYDVKM. The CDR3 here is CASSSTQPTGRQYF. In DNA, the CDR3 is TGTGCCAGCAGTTCAACCCAACCAACAGGGAGGCAGTATTTT.

This sequence joins TRBV9 and TRBJ1-6, with 10 bases lining up with TRBD1. The ends lost 3 bases at V and 10 bases at J; junction bases unmatched: 10. This CDR3 comprises 16 residues. The germline V gene has CDR1 SGDLS and CDR2 YYNGEE. The CDR3 loop is CASSAYLGQGVSPLHF. The CDR3 DNA follows: TGTGCCAGCAGCGCGTACCTAGGACAGGGGGTATCACCCCTCCACTTT.